Included here is one T cell receptor beta chain sequence, with context. TCRdb keeps only in-frame clones here, not all; method: immunoSEQ multiplex PCR. The repertoire has around 80,000 clones, about 95% of them found once; the top ten carry 2.8%. The sample comes from a study of control samples from healthy donors and cancer patients. Germline lookup yields CDR1 DFQATT and CDR2 SNEGSKA (reference sequence). This CDR3 region has 17 residues. V lost 3 bases and J lost 0, with 20 bases in between. Specimen: blood. This receptor was taken from a woman in her twenties or thirties in good health. The rearrangement joins TRBV20-1 to TRBJ1-1; D is possibly TRBD1 (5 bases). The chain's CDR3 is CSASGWNRGHLNTEAFF. The CDR3 coding sequence is TGCAGTGCTAGTGGTTGGAATCGGGGCCACTTGAACACTGAAGCTTTCTTT.